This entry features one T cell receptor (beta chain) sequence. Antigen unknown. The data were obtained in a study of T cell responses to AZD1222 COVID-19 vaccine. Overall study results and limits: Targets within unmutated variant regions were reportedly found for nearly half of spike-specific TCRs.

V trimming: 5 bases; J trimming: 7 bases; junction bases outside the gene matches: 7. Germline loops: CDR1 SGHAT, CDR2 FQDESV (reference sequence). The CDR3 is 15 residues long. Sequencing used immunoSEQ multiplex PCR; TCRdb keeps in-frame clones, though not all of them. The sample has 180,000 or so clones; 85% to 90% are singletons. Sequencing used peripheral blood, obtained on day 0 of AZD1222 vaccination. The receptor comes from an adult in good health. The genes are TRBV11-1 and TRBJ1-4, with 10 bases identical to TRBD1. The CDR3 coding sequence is TGTGCCAGCAGCCACCGGACAGGGGGGCCTGAAAAACTGTTTTTT. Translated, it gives CASSHRTGGPEKLFF.